This T cell receptor (beta chain) was profiled in a study of cytomegalovirus exposure and HLA in healthy donors. Study information: Of approximately 400 genotyped donors, approximately 80% clustered with self-reported Caucasian donors. Study-wide results and caveats: The number of N-insertions in an Asian-associated ancestry cluster was reportedly below the roughly 670-donor mean in a later analysis. The majority of TCR sequences were rare, yet some public TCRs appeared in many donors. Previously analyzed data showed that most TCR beta V segments were productive at a frequency of about 87% or about 30%.

As regards this clone: Its matching antigen is unknown.

PCR was performed using 60 Vbeta and 13 Jbeta primers. The method was immunoSEQ multiplex PCR; TCRdb's version includes in-frame clones alone and lacks a portion of them. The repertoire holds 130,000 or so clones, with around two thirds as singletons. The germline V gene encodes CDR1 SNHLY and CDR2 FYNNEI. Trimming removed 3 bases at V and 0 bases at J, with 6 bases between. This CDR3 region has 14 residues. The sequence was obtained from a male donor in good health and CMV-seronegative. V usage is TRBV2 and J usage is TRBJ1-5; tentative D call: TRBD1 (6 bases). The sample taken for sequencing was PBMCs. CDR3 nucleotide sequence: TGTGCCAGCAGTGAGACAGGTAGCAATCAGCCCCAGCATTTT. Amino acids: CASSETGSNQPQHF.